The 19 T cell receptor beta chains below were found in one sample sequenced in a study of shared clonotypes between healthy human individuals. Selected positively for CCR7 and CD45RO-negative, naive CD8 cells excluded terminally differentiated effector memory CD45RA+ cells. TCRdb keeps only in-frame clones here, not all; method: immunoSEQ multiplex PCR. In the table there are hundreds of thousands of clones, about 98% of which are singletons. Sequenced: naive CD8+ T cells sorted from blood. These receptors were collected from a man aged 25-45 years in good health.

The table lists this clone with a count of one. V usage is TRBV6-5 and J usage is TRBJ2-7, with TRBD1 as a possible D gene (8 bases). The CDR3 sequence is 13 residues long. Per germline, CDR1 MNHEY and CDR2 SVGAGI. V shed 5 bases and J shed 6 bases, with 14 bases lying between them. Written as DNA, the CDR3 is TGTGCCAGCAGTCCACACAGGGGGGGCGAGCAGTACTTC. This encodes CASSPHRGGEQYF.

In its sample, this clone was seen once. V gene TRBV19 combines with J gene TRBJ2-7; tentatively, D is TRBD2 (6 bases). Germline CDR1 LNHDA, CDR2 SQIVND (reference sequence). This CDR3 has 15 amino acids. V was clipped by 4 bases and J by 4 bases, with 17 bases between them. In nucleotides, the CDR3 is TGTGCCAGTAGTAGGCGGGACCAAGGCTGGTACGAGCAGTACTTC. Translation: CASSRRDQGWYEQYF.

The chain uses TRBV6-6 and TRBJ2-3; D gene uncertain. Trimming pared 6 bases from V and 6 bases from J, leaving 16 bases between. This CDR3 spans 14 amino acids. CDR1 is MNHNY and CDR2 is SVGAGI in the germline V gene (reference sequence). This CDR3 is CASSSSVRSDTQYF. Here the CDR3 DNA reads TGTGCCAGCAGCTCCAGTGTTAGGTCGGATACGCAGTATTTT.

The rearrangement links TRBV10-1 to TRBJ2-1; 7 bases fit TRBD2. Unmatched junction bases numbered 7, after V lost 4 bases and J lost 10 bases. The CDR3 is made up of 13 amino acids. CDR1 is WNHNN and CDR2 is SYGVQD in the germline V gene (reference sequence). In DNA, the CDR3 is TGCGCCAGCAGTGGAGGGAGGGCATTGGAGCAGTTCTTC. Its translation is CASSGGRALEQFF.

In this sample, this clone turned up a few times. J is TRBJ2-1 and V is TRBV6-5; D possibly corresponds to TRBD1 (6 bases). The CDR3 is made up of 13 amino acids. The ends were cut back, 2 bases at V and 6 bases at J, with 8 bases in the middle. From germline, CDR1 is MNHEY and CDR2 SVGAGI. The CDR3 here is CASSYLGANEQFF. CDR3 bases: TGTGCCAGCAGTTACCTGGGGGCCAATGAGCAGTTCTTC.

J is TRBJ1-2 and V is TRBV14, with 10 bases that match TRBD1. Trimming took 1 base from V and 6 from J; bases not matched to a gene: 5. This CDR3 is 15 amino acids long. CDR1 is SGHDN and CDR2 is FVKESK in the germline V gene. This CDR3 reads CASSQAGTGVDGYTF. CDR3 nucleotide sequence: TGTGCCAGCAGCCAAGCCGGGACAGGGGTAGATGGCTACACCTTC. Full variable domain (remainder filled in from reference TRBV14 and TRBJ1-2): EAGVTQFPSHSVIEKGQTVTLRCDPISGHDNLYWYRRVMGKEIKFLLHFVKESKQDESGMPNNRFLAERTGGTYSTLKVQPAELEDSGVYFCASSQAGTGVDGYTFGSGTRLTVV.

The chain combines TRBV6-5 with TRBJ2-1; a possible D gene is TRBD2 (9 bases). The V gene's germline CDR1 is MNHEY and CDR2 SVGAGI. V was trimmed by 8 bases and J by 9 bases, leaving 20 bases between them. This CDR3 has 14 amino acids. CDR3 amino acids: CASVFPSGTGEQFF. In DNA, the CDR3 is TGTGCCAGCGTGTTCCCTAGCGGGACAGGTGAGCAGTTCTTC.

V is TRBV10-3 and J is TRBJ2-7; no reliable D call. The CDR3 contains 12 residues. V lost 10 bases to trimming and J lost 3 bases, with 13 bases between them. CDR1 and CDR2 (germline): ENHRY, SYGVKD. The CDR3 reads CATGWPGYEQYF. DNA for the CDR3: TGTGCCACCGGGTGGCCAGGCTACGAGCAGTACTTC.

J is TRBJ1-5 and V is TRBV19; no definite D call. Germline V CDR1 and CDR2: LNHDA, SQIVND (reference sequence). This CDR3 is 14 amino acids long. V lost 5 bases and J 6 bases, leaving 14 bases between the germline ends. The CDR3 reads CASSPEGLGQPQHF. CDR3 sequence (DNA): TGTGCCAGTAGTCCCGAGGGTTTGGGTCAGCCCCAGCATTTT.

The V and J genes are TRBV6-1 and TRBJ2-5, with a possible D match to TRBD1 (5 bases). V gave up 7 bases and J gave up 5 bases, with 11 bases separating them. Germline V lookup: CDR1 MNHNS, CDR2 SASEGT. The CDR3 runs 12 residues. The CDR3 DNA is TGTGCCAGCAACCAGGGTGGGGAGACCCAGTACTTC. Translation: CASNQGGETQYF.

V usage is TRBV9 and J usage is TRBJ1-2; tentative D call: TRBD1 (5 bases). Trimming took off 3 bases at V and 3 bases at J, with 18 bases between the two ends. Germline CDR1 is SGDLS and CDR2 is YYNGEE. The CDR3 has 16 amino acids. This CDR3 is CASSGLGEGLHYGYTF. CDR3 in DNA: TGTGCCAGCAGCGGACTAGGGGAGGGATTACACTATGGCTACACCTTC.

V is TRBV11-2 and J is TRBJ2-1; 11 positions match TRBD1. Looked up from germline, CDR1 is SGHAT and CDR2 is FQNNGV. The CDR3 contains 16 residues. V dropped 0 bases and J dropped 8; count of bases not matched to a gene: 6. Here the CDR3 reads CASSLDRDRGAHEQFF. The CDR3 DNA follows: TGTGCCAGCAGCTTAGATCGGGACAGGGGGGCCCATGAGCAGTTCTTC.

Only one count was recorded for this clone. The chain recombines TRBV5-4 with TRBJ1-5; 10 bases line up with TRBD1. The CDR3 sequence is 15 residues long. Germline loops: CDR1 SGHNT, CDR2 YYREEE (reference sequence). V trimming: 3 bases; J trimming: 2 bases; junction bases outside the gene matches: 2. The CDR3 reads CASSSGTGGNQPQHF. CDR3 bases: TGTGCCAGCAGCTCGGGGACAGGGGGCAATCAGCCCCAGCATTTT.

V is TRBV5-4 and J is TRBJ2-7, with 10 bases matching TRBD2. The CDR3 has 14 residues. With 0 bases clipped from V and 6 bases from J, the junction kept 3 bases outside the gene matches. CDR1 is SGHNT and CDR2 is YYREEE in the germline V gene (reference sequence). The CDR3 nucleotides read TGTGCCAGCAGCTTGGGACTAGCGGGTCGCGAGCAGTACTTC. It specifies CASSLGLAGREQYF.

V gene TRBV10-1 combines with J gene TRBJ2-3; D assignment may be TRBD1 or TRBD2 (5 bases each). V lost 3 bases, J lost 4 bases, and 11 bases lay in between. The germline V gene encodes CDR1 WNHNN and CDR2 SYGVQD (reference sequence). The CDR3 sequence is 14 residues long. Written as DNA, the CDR3 is TGCGCCAGCAGTGAATCCGGGACCGCAGATACGCAGTATTTT. Protein: CASSESGTADTQYF.

This chain joins TRBV5-5 and TRBJ2-2; 8 bases agree with TRBD1. Germline-derived CDR1 and CDR2 are SGHKS and YYEKEE (reference sequence). V lost 5 bases, J lost 4 bases, and 16 bases stayed unmatched. The CDR3 loop spans 18 amino acids. As DNA, the CDR3 is TGTGCCAGCAGGGCTCCGAGTGAAGATACAGGGGGCACCGGGGAGCTGTTTTTT. Translation gives CASRAPSEDTGGTGELFF.

The rearrangement uses TRBV18 and TRBJ2-1; D unclear. The CDR3 runs to 13 residues. V lost 2 bases and J 3 bases, leaving 5 bases between the germline ends. CDR1 is KGHSH and CDR2 is LQKENI in the germline V gene. CDR3 sequence: CASSPTSYNEQFF. The DNA of the CDR3 is TGTGCCAGCTCACCAACAAGCTACAATGAGCAGTTCTTC.

The chain recombines TRBV7-9 with TRBJ2-3; TRBD1 matches at 9 bases. Unmatched junction bases numbered 9, after V lost 4 bases and J lost 4 bases. Per the germline V gene, CDR1 is SEHNR and CDR2 is FQNEAQ (reference sequence). This CDR3 has 16 residues. CDR3 DNA: TGTGCCAGCAGCTCCCCGGGACAGGGAGTTCCAGATACGCAGTATTTT. Amino acid sequence: CASSSPGQGVPDTQYF.

The CDR3 reads CASSFRATNTGELFF. CDR3 coding DNA: TGCGCCAGCAGCTTCAGGGCCACGAACACCGGGGAGCTGTTTTTT. The chain uses TRBV5-1 and TRBJ2-2; TRBD1 might be the D (5 bases). The CDR3 is 15 residues long. Germline V gives CDR1 SGHRS, CDR2 YFSETQ. V was shortened by 2 bases and J by 0 bases, with 8 bases between the two germline ends.